This TCR beta chain was captured by sequencing in a study of radiotherapy plus CTLA-4 blockade in lung cancer. TCRdb's copy holds only in-frame clones and misses some; the assay was immunoSEQ multiplex PCR. Of about 77,000 clones detected, less than 85% appear once; the ten largest clones hold 9.5% to 10%. Study results and limitations: How blood T cell clones changed early, along with interferon-beta, reportedly forecast response best.

As concerns this clone: What it binds is not known.

This CDR3 has 17 residues. V lost 6 bases to trimming and J lost 2 bases, with 22 bases between them. Germline V gene data show CDR1 as LNHDA and CDR2 as SQIVND (reference sequence). V is TRBV19 and J is TRBJ2-5; no clear D. Sequencing was performed on peripheral blood, taken from a patient treated with radiotherapy plus ipilimumab. This receptor was taken from a human donor with non-small cell lung cancer whose response to radiotherapy plus ipilimumab could not be evaluated. DNA for the CDR3: TGTGCCAGTAGCCCGTCAGGATTTAGAGAAGGTCAAGAGACCCAGTACTTC. Its translation is CASSPSGFREGQETQYF.